Sequencing of this T cell receptor beta chain was carried out in a study of blood T cell repertoires in COVID-19. About the research overall: Whether acute or convalescent, the COVID-19 samples came from the United States, Italy and Spain. PBMCs, B-cell-depleted T cells, or T cells were the source of the cDNA or gDNA that made up the material.

The germline CDR1 and CDR2 sequences are SGDLS and YYNGEE. This CDR3 comprises 17 residues. V was cut by 0 bases and J by 0 bases, with 12 bases left in between. Original analysis: The assay estimated nucleated cells by amplifying reference gene primers. TCRdb's table, derived via immunoSEQ multiplex PCR, lists solely in-frame clones and lacks some. V and J calls and clone size are copied from that table; D and trimming were computed from the DNA. In the table there are a few hundred thousand clones, approximately 85% of which are singletons. This TCR was sampled from a man in his fifties who had recovered from COVID-19. The chain uses TRBV9 and TRBJ2-2; TRBD2 might be the D (5 bases). The sample taken for sequencing was peripheral blood. The CDR3 spells CASSVEAGHANTGELFF. DNA of the CDR3: TGTGCCAGCAGCGTAGAGGCGGGCCACGCGAACACCGGGGAGCTGTTTTTT.